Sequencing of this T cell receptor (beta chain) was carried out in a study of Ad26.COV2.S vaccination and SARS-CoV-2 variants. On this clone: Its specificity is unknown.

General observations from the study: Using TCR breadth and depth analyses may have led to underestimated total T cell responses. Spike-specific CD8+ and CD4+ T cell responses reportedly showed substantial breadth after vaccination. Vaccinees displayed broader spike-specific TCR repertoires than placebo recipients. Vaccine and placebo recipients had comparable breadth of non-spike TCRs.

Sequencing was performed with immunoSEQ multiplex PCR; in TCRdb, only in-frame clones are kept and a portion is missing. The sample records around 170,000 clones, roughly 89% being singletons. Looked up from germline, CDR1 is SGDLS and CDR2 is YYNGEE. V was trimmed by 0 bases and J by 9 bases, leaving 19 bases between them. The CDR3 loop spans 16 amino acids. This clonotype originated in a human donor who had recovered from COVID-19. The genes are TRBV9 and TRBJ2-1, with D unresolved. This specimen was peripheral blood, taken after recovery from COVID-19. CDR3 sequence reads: CASSVVPMVGDGEQFF. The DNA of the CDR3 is TGTGCCAGCAGCGTAGTCCCAATGGTTGGGGATGGTGAGCAGTTCTTC.